The next 17 T cell receptor beta chains were all read from a single sample in a study of blood T cell repertoires in COVID-19 (TCRdb year 2020). Library preparation employed the immunoSEQ multiplex PCR assay. TCRdb took this table from immuneACCESS and kept in-frame rearrangements with V and J called. Such tables lack part of the clones; where checked against another copy, unresolved V genes explain under half of the gap, and the rest is unexplained. Across this sample there are 100,000 or so clones, with approximately 90% seen only once. Clones ranked in the top ten supply about 0.51% of the sample. The source material was peripheral blood. The receptors shown here come from a man aged 60 to 69 with acute or convalescent COVID-19.

The V gene is TRBV19, the J gene TRBJ1-3; tentative D call: TRBD1 (5 bases). The length of the CDR3 is 15 residues. CDR1 and CDR2 from the germline V gene are LNHDA and SQIVND (reference sequence). Trimming stripped 9 bases from V and 2 bases from J, with 17 bases between. The CDR3 bases are TGTGCCAGCGTTCCCGGCAGGGCCACTGGAAACACCATATATTTT. Encoded protein: CASVPGRATGNTIYF.

V usage is TRBV6-1 and J usage is TRBJ2-7, with TRBD2 matching 8 bases. Germline V gene sequence: CDR1 MNHNS, CDR2 SASEGT. The junction had 3 bases not matched to a gene; V was cut back by 3 bases and J by 2 bases. This CDR3 spans 14 amino acids. This CDR3 reads CASSDIGGAYEQYF. In nucleotides, the CDR3 is TGTGCCAGCAGTGATATCGGGGGGGCCTACGAGCAGTACTTC.

The chain joins TRBV28 to TRBJ1-1; no clear D gene. Between the trimmed V and J ends, which lost 2 bases and 4 bases, there was a span of 14 bases. This CDR3 is built from 15 residues. In germline, CDR1 is MDHEN, CDR2 SYDVKM. DNA of the CDR3: TGTGCCAGCAGTTTAAGTCCCAAACAGAGCACTGAAGCTTTCTTT. This gives the protein CASSLSPKQSTEAFF.

The V call is TRBV18, the J call TRBJ2-7; 7 positions agree with TRBD2. J lost 6 bases, V lost 7 bases, and 6 bases had no gene match. CDR3 length: 12 residues. Germline lookup yields CDR1 KGHSH and CDR2 LQKENI. CDR3 bases: TGTGCCAGCTGGGAGGGCGGGAGCGAGCAGTACTTC. Translated: CASWEGGSEQYF.

J is TRBJ1-2 and V is TRBV6-1; TRBD1 might be the D (6 bases). Trimming pared 0 bases from V and 6 bases from J, leaving 14 bases between. CDR1 and CDR2 (germline): MNHNS, SASEGT. The CDR3 spans 15 residues. In DNA, the CDR3 is TGTGCCAGCAGTGAAGCTCAACCGGGACACAATGGCTACACCTTC. Its protein product is CASSEAQPGHNGYTF.

The chain employs TRBV5-6 and TRBJ1-1; TRBD1 matches at 7 bases. J lost 5 bases, V lost 0 bases, and 7 bases had no gene match. The CDR3 contains 15 residues. Looked up from germline, CDR1 is SGHDT and CDR2 is YYEEEE. The CDR3 DNA follows: TGTGCCAGCAGCTTGGAATCGACAGGGAAAACTGAAGCTTTCTTT. Residues: CASSLESTGKTEAFF.

The V and J genes are TRBV18 and TRBJ2-1; 10 bases align to TRBD1. V lost 1 base and J lost 3; bases outside the gene matches: 3. CDR3 length: 16 residues. The germline gives CDR1 KGHSH, CDR2 LQKENI. The CDR3 DNA reads as TGTGCCAGCTCACCACGACAGGGGGCCGGCTACAATGAGCAGTTCTTC. Residues: CASSPRQGAGYNEQFF.

The genes are TRBV25-1 and TRBJ1-1; D unresolved. This CDR3 is 14 amino acids long. V shed 2 bases and J shed 8 bases, with 15 bases lying between them. In germline, CDR1 is MGHDK, CDR2 SYGVNS. The CDR3 coding sequence is TGTGCCAGCAGTGAAACAGCTGCGCTTCGGGAAGCTTTCTTT. It encodes CASSETAALREAFF.

The CDR3 DNA is TGTGCCAGCAGTCCCTTAATGAGCTCCTACGAGCAGTACTTC. Protein product: CASSPLMSSYEQYF. The chain employs TRBV27 and TRBJ2-7; no definite D call. V was clipped by 5 bases and J by 0 bases, with 11 bases between them. Looked up from germline, CDR1 is MNHEY and CDR2 is SMNVEV (reference sequence). CDR3 length equals 14 residues.

V is TRBV2 and J is TRBJ2-5, with D uncertain. Trimming took 7 bases from V and 4 from J, leaving 19 bases between them. Per the germline V gene, CDR1 is SNHLY and CDR2 is FYNNEI. The CDR3 totals 15 residues. The CDR3 here is CASTRKAEVGETQYF. The DNA for the CDR3 is TGTGCCAGCACCAGAAAAGCAGAGGTTGGAGAGACCCAGTACTTC.

The chain links TRBV5-1 to TRBJ1-1, with 8 nucleotides matching TRBD1. V was clipped by 3 bases and J by 3 bases; unmatched bases: 7. The CDR3 runs to 15 residues. CDR1 and CDR2 (germline): SGHRS, YFSETQ. CDR3 sequence reads: CASSSGQDGDTEAFF. CDR3 nucleotide sequence: TGCGCCAGCAGCTCGGGACAGGACGGGGACACTGAAGCTTTCTTT.

The rearrangement links TRBV6-5 to TRBJ2-7; the match to TRBD1 covers 9 bases. The V gene end was trimmed by 6 bases and the J gene end by 4 bases; junction bases not matched to a gene: 7. This CDR3 has 14 residues. Germline CDR1 reads MNHEY; CDR2 reads SVGAGI. CDR3: CASSSGTGTYEQYF. The CDR3 nucleotides are TGTGCCAGCAGCTCCGGGACAGGGACTTACGAGCAGTACTTC.

The rearrangement joins TRBV10-2 to TRBJ2-3; the match to TRBD2 covers 10 bases. The CDR3 runs to 18 residues. V dropped 3 bases and J dropped 8; count of bases not matched to a gene: 17. Germline V gene data show CDR1 as WSHSY and CDR2 as SAAADI. CDR3 amino acids: CASSDPAGTSARAGTQYF. The CDR3 DNA follows: TGCGCCAGCAGTGATCCCGCCGGGACTAGCGCGAGGGCGGGTACGCAGTATTTT.

This rearrangement joins TRBV27 to TRBJ2-5, with TRBD1 matching 8 bases. CDR1 is MNHEY and CDR2 is SMNVEV in the germline V gene (reference sequence). The J segment lost 4 bases and the V segment lost 5 bases, leaving 12 bases of the junction unmatched. This CDR3 is built from 16 residues. The CDR3 bases are TGTGCCAGCAGTCTTTTTCAGGGGGCCAAGGGAGAGACCCAGTACTTC. Amino acid sequence: CASSLFQGAKGETQYF.

The chain has TRBV10-2 and TRBJ2-7; 10 nucleotides align to TRBD2. After removal of 6 bases from V and 3 bases from J, the junction contained 5 bases not matched to a gene. Per germline, CDR1 WSHSY and CDR2 SAAADI. There are 14 residues in the CDR3. The DNA for the CDR3 is TGCGCCAGCAGAGCTAGCGGGAGCCACTACGAGCAGTACTTC. Amino acid sequence: CASRASGSHYEQYF.

The chain joins TRBV6-5 to TRBJ2-7, with D unresolved. The CDR3 is 16 residues long. V lost 0 bases, J lost 0 bases, and 12 bases lay in between. Germline V gene lookup returns CDR1 MNHEY and CDR2 SVGAGI. The CDR3 coding sequence is TGTGCCAGCAGTTACTCGATTGCGGAGATCTCCTACGAGCAGTACTTC. Its protein product is CASSYSIAEISYEQYF.

This clone has more than one count but fewer than ten. The J gene is TRBJ1-5, the V gene TRBV19; D not resolved. Trimming removed 3 bases at V and 0 bases at J, with 12 bases between. Germline CDR1 LNHDA, CDR2 SQIVND (reference sequence). The CDR3 spans 16 residues. The CDR3 spells CASSIREFYSNQPQHF. CDR3 sequence (DNA): TGTGCCAGTAGTATTCGGGAATTTTATAGCAATCAGCCCCAGCATTTT.